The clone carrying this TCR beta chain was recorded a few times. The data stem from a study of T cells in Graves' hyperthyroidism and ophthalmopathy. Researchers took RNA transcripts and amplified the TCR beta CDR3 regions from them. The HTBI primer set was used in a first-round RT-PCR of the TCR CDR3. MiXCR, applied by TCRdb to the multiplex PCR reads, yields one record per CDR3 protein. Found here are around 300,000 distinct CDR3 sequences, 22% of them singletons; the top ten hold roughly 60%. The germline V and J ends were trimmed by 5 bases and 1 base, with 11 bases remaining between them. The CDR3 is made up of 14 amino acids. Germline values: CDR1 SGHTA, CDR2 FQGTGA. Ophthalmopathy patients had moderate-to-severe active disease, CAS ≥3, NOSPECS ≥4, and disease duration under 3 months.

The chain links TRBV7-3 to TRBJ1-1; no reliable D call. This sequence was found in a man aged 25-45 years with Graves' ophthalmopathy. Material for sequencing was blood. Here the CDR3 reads CASSLDGGNTEAFF. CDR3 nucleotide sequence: TGTGCCAGCAGCCTCGACGGTGGGAACACTGAAGCTTTCTTT.